The clone carrying this T cell receptor beta chain has more than one count but fewer than ten. Its antigen remains unknown. The sample is drawn from a study of cytotoxic CD8 clonotypes in ibrutinib-treated CLL. Study-wide context: The subjects consisted of 11 relapsed/refractory and 15 treatment-naive individuals, with some 17 IGHV unmutated. With a range of 6 to 36, the median treatment time before response samples were taken was roughly twelve months. The study recorded mean values of approximately 260,000 productive templates and 94,082 productive rearrangements per sample. General study results and limits: The study sampled sustained-remission and progressing patients at different times.

Trimming pared 0 bases from V and 4 bases from J, leaving 9 bases between. There are 14 residues in the CDR3. Per the germline V gene, CDR1 is MNHEY and CDR2 is SVGAGI. Libraries were prepared by immunoSEQ multiplex PCR; TCRdb keeps only in-frame clonotypes and omits some of them. The sample lists 200,000 to 250,000 clones, roughly 70% occurring once. The V gene is TRBV6-5, the J gene TRBJ1-1; tentatively, D is TRBD1 (5 bases). This receptor was obtained from a human donor with chronic lymphocytic leukemia. Sequencing was performed on PBMCs, taken after 24 months of ibrutinib treatment. CDR3 region: CASSYSTGGTEAFF. CDR3 nucleotides: TGTGCCAGCAGTTACTCGACGGGGGGCACTGAAGCTTTCTTT.